Listed here are 12 T cell receptor beta chains from one sample, sequenced in a study of T cell repertoires in cytomegalovirus infection (dated by TCRdb to between 2018 and 2020). TCRdb records Illumina HiSeq 1500 as the sequencer. The public reads were run again by TCRdb, first through fastp at Q25 and then through MiXCR, and only productive beta chains were kept. Every distinct CDR3 protein forms one entry, paired with its most common genes and DNA. Recorded for this sample are about 830,000 distinct CDR3 sequences; about 33% of them occurred a single time. The top ten clones comprise 9.5% to 15% of the sample. These receptors' targets are unknown. Reading the label with the study, this specimen's treatment or condition is: in vitro stimulation with specific CMV peptide epitopes to enrich CMV-specific T cells. The specimen comprised cultured CD8+ T cells from PBMCs, sampled from culture after CMV antigen stimulation. These receptors were collected from a human donor in good health (CMV status not recorded). Some clones in this sample may be carry-over from other donors' samples.

This CDR3 reads CASSTTGITSTNEKLFF. In DNA form, the CDR3 reads TGTGCCAGCAGCACGACAGGGATTACTTCAACTAATGAAAAACTGTTTTTT. The chain recombines TRBV7-8 with TRBJ1-4; TRBD1 matches at 7 bases. CDR1 is SGHVS, CDR2 FQNEAQ, per germline. V was pared by 5 bases and J by 0 bases, with 9 bases of the junction left unmatched. The CDR3 extends over 17 amino acids.

This clonotype has ten or more counts. The chain combines TRBV5-1 with TRBJ2-7, with D possibly matching TRBD1 (6 bases). V lost 0 bases and J lost 5, with 12 bases in between. Germline CDR1 and CDR2: SGHRS and YFSETQ. The CDR3 has 14 amino acids. The CDR3 region is CASSLAPRGHEQYV. For the CDR3, the DNA is TGCGCCAGCAGCTTGGCTCCCAGGGGCCACGAGCAGTACGTC.

This clonotype was recorded at least ten times. CDR3: CATRFREIKELFF. The CDR3 DNA reads as TGTGCCACCCGATTCAGGGAGATTAAAGAGCTGTTTTTT. V is TRBV6-1 and J is TRBJ2-2; D may match TRBD1 or TRBD2 (5 bases each). The germline gives CDR1 MNHNS, CDR2 SASEGT. Trimming removed 10 bases at V and 11 bases at J, with 20 bases between. The CDR3 consists of 13 residues.

A few counts support this clonotype. CDR3 in amino acids: CSARDRVSGGLHPYEQYV. The CDR3 DNA is TGCAGTGCTAGAGATCGGGTTAGCGGGGGGCTACACCCCTACGAGCAGTACGTC. This chain joins TRBV20-1 and TRBJ2-7; 10 bases map to TRBD2. The CDR3 runs 18 residues. J was trimmed by 2 bases and V by 0 bases; bases with no gene match: 13. Germline lookup yields CDR1 DFQATT and CDR2 SNEGSKA (reference sequence).

The table lists this clonotype with a few counts. This chain links TRBV4-3 with TRBJ2-1; D is unclear. Germline V CDR1 and CDR2: LGHNA, YSLEER. The length of the CDR3 is 15 residues. V was clipped by 0 bases and J by 6 bases, with 12 bases between them. This CDR3 is CASSQERQASNEQFF. CDR3 DNA: TGCGCCAGCAGCCAAGAACGGCAAGCTTCCAATGAGCAGTTCTTC.

The sample holds many counts of this clonotype. V gene TRBV2 combines with J gene TRBJ2-7; D possibly corresponds to TRBD1 (6 bases). The ends were cut back, 10 bases at V and 2 bases at J, with 18 bases in the middle. The CDR3 is made up of 14 amino acids. Germline V lookup: CDR1 SNHLY, CDR2 FYNNEI. The CDR3 sequence is CATTGPGSPYEQYV. The CDR3 nucleotides read TGTGCCACCACAGGGCCTGGAAGCCCCTACGAGCAGTACGTC.

This clonotype was picked up one time. The V call is TRBV6-1, the J call TRBJ1-2, with TRBD1 as a possible D gene (6 bases). CDR1 is MNHNS and CDR2 is SASEGT in the germline V gene. V was pared by 3 bases and J by 4 bases, with 12 bases between. The CDR3 contains 14 residues. For the CDR3, the DNA is TGTGCCAGCAGTGAGGGGGGCAGCTTCTATGGCTACACCTTC. It codes for CASSEGGSFYGYTF.

In regard to this clonotype: A much larger clone differs from this one at a single base, so this may be a read error. The chain has TRBV7-2 and TRBJ1-1; D ambiguous. Germline CDR1 and CDR2: SGHTA and FQGNSA. The CDR3 has 14 residues. The CDR3 region is CANSPPIPRVEAFF. The CDR3, as DNA: TGTGCCAACAGCCCCCCTATCCCCCGGGTGGAAGCTTTCTTT.

The chain links TRBV13 to TRBJ2-7; D gene ambiguous. V lost 4 bases, J lost 2 bases, and 9 bases lay in between. The V gene's germline CDR1 is PRHDT and CDR2 FYEKMQ (reference sequence). This CDR3 region has 13 residues. The CDR3 region has the DNA TGTGCCAGCAGCTCCGTAATAGCCTACGAGCAGTACTTC. It codes for CASSSVIAYEQYF.

With regard to this clonotype: Mismatch with germline at one junction end may stem from a read error. The chain links TRBV7-3 to TRBJ2-6; D is unclear. The CDR3 is made up of 17 amino acids. CDR1 and CDR2 from the germline V gene are SGHTA and FQGTGA. The CDR3 protein is CASSATPPATGTNVLTF. Written as DNA, the CDR3 is TGTGCCAGCAGCGCTACCCCCCCAGCAACTGGGACCAACGTCCTGACTTTC.

This clonotype has only a few counts. The chain is built from TRBV28 and TRBJ1-5, with D possibly matching TRBD1 (5 bases). This CDR3 comprises 16 residues. V lost 6 bases, J lost 2 bases, and 17 bases lay in between. Germline assignment: CDR1 MDHEN and CDR2 SYDVKM. In DNA form, the CDR3 reads TGTGCCAGCAGGTCTTCGTGGGGGGAAGGCAATCAGCCCCAGCATTTT. Residues: CASRSSWGEGNQPQHF. Full variable domain (outside the CDR3, taken from reference TRBV28 and TRBJ1-5): DVKVTQSSRYLVKRTGEKVFLECVQDMDHENMFWYRQDPGLGLRLIYFSYDVKMKEKGDIPEGYSVSREKKERFSLILESASTNQTSMYLCASRSSWGEGNQPQHFGDGTRLSIL.

This clonotype was detected only a few times. The chain links TRBV2 to TRBJ2-3, with D tentatively TRBD2 (7 bases). V lost 11 bases, J lost 4 bases, and 16 bases lay in between. Germline lookup yields CDR1 SNHLY and CDR2 FYNNEI. The CDR3 extends over 13 amino acids. The CDR3 nucleotides are TGTGCCGCATTGGGGGGGGCCGCAGATACGCAGTATTTT. Residues: CAALGGAADTQYF.